The 18 T cell receptor beta chains in this list originate from one sample, sequenced in a study of graft-versus-host responses after intestinal transplantation. The data were produced by immunoSEQ multiplex PCR, yet TCRdb's version contains in-frame clones alone and is incomplete. The sample lists about 85,000 clones, approximately 80% occurring once. The antigens for these receptors are not known. This specimen consisted of unstimulated CD4+ T cells sorted from spleen or lymph node cells, obtained before intestinal transplant. These receptors all come from a human donor who received an intestinal transplant.

This chain links TRBV6-5 with TRBJ1-5, with TRBD1 matching 8 bases. The ends lost 6 bases at V and 6 bases at J; junction bases unmatched: 4. CDR3 size: 13 residues. Germline V gene data show CDR1 as MNHEY and CDR2 as SVGAGI. This CDR3 reads CASSRQGSQPQHF. CDR3 bases: TGTGCCAGCAGCCGACAGGGGAGTCAGCCCCAGCATTTT.

The gene calls are TRBV7-2 and TRBJ1-2; 12 bases fit TRBD1. V shed 5 bases, J shed 7 bases, and the junction held 8 bases outside the gene matches. The CDR3 is 15 residues long. The germline CDR1 and CDR2 sequences are SGHTA and FQGNSA. The CDR3 coding sequence is TGTGCCAGCAGCCCAAGGGACAGGGGGCTTGGTGGCTACACCTTC. Amino acids: CASSPRDRGLGGYTF.

V usage is TRBV5-1 and J usage is TRBJ2-7; 7 nucleotides align to TRBD2. The length of the CDR3 is 14 residues. Losses at the gene ends were 2 bases for V and 1 base for J; bases not matched to a gene: 3. Germline V gene sequence: CDR1 SGHRS, CDR2 YFSETQ. The CDR3 spells CASSFGGSSYEQYF. As DNA, the CDR3 is TGCGCCAGCAGCTTTGGCGGGAGTTCCTACGAGCAGTACTTC.

The gene calls are TRBV15 and TRBJ2-5; 7 bases agree with TRBD2. CDR1 is LNHNV and CDR2 is YYDKDF in the germline V gene (reference sequence). Unmatched junction bases numbered 5, after V lost 0 bases and J lost 4 bases. The CDR3 spans 15 residues. CDR3: CATSRDLRTRETQYF. The CDR3 coding sequence is TGTGCCACCAGCAGAGATCTCCGGACTAGAGAGACCCAGTACTTC. Full variable domain (rest looked up from reference TRBV15 and TRBJ2-5): DAMVIQNPRYQVTQFGKPVTLSCSQTLNHNVMYWYQQKSSQAPKLLFHYYDKDFNNEADTPDNFQSRRPNTSFCFLDIRSPGLGDTAMYLCATSRDLRTRETQYFGPGTRLLVL.

This sequence joins TRBV29-1 and TRBJ2-1; possibly TRBD1 for D (6 bases). The germline gives CDR1 SQVTM, CDR2 ANQGSEA. This CDR3 region has 14 residues. The CDR3 nucleotides read TGCAGTTTGGGGGACACCAGTAGGGACAATGAGCAGTTCTTC. It encodes CSLGDTSRDNEQFF.

The V gene is TRBV10-3, the J gene TRBJ1-2; 12 bases match TRBD1. The CDR3 loop spans 15 amino acids. V was clipped by 5 bases and J by 8 bases; unmatched bases: 9. Germline lookup yields CDR1 ENHRY and CDR2 SYGVKD. The CDR3 DNA sequence: TGTGCCATCAGTTTTGCCGGGACAGGGGGCTCGGGCTACACCTTC. It is translated as CAISFAGTGGSGYTF.

The V and J genes are TRBV7-2 and TRBJ2-5, with a tentative D call TRBD2 (6 bases). CDR1 is SGHTA and CDR2 is FQGNSA in the germline V gene. Trimming took 2 bases from V and 5 from J, leaving 12 bases between them. The CDR3 spans 14 residues. In DNA form, the CDR3 reads TGTGCCAGCAGCTTATGGCTAGCGAGCGAGACCCAGTACTTC. This translates into CASSLWLASETQYF.

The gene calls are TRBV28 and TRBJ2-2; TRBD2 matches at 7 bases. Germline V gene data show CDR1 as MDHEN and CDR2 as SYDVKM. The junction had 8 bases not matched to a gene; V was cut back by 11 bases and J by 5 bases. The CDR3 extends over 13 amino acids. As DNA, the CDR3 is TGTGCCCTCCGGGGGGTTTTGACCGGGGAGCTGTTTTTT. Protein product: CALRGVLTGELFF.

The V and J genes are TRBV28 and TRBJ2-7; 10 positions match TRBD1. The germline V gene encodes CDR1 MDHEN and CDR2 SYDVKM. V was clipped by 3 bases and J by 4 bases; unmatched bases: 3. The CDR3 runs to 14 residues. CDR3 residues: CASSFGTGAYEQYF. The CDR3 DNA sequence: TGTGCCAGCAGTTTCGGGACAGGGGCTTACGAGCAGTACTTC.

The rearrangement joins TRBV7-8 to TRBJ1-4; no definite D call. CDR1 is SGHVS and CDR2 is FQNEAQ in the germline V gene. The CDR3 length is 15 residues. Trimming shortened V by 5 bases and J by 8 bases, and 18 bases separated the two germline ends. The CDR3 DNA reads TGTGCCAGCAGCCCCCGACGGGTGAGCTGGGAAAAACTGTTTTTT. It specifies CASSPRRVSWEKLFF.

The gene calls are TRBV5-4 and TRBJ1-4, with D perhaps TRBD1 (5 bases). This CDR3 spans 15 amino acids. Deletions cut 3 bases from V and 5 bases from J, with 14 bases between. The V gene's germline CDR1 is SGHNT and CDR2 YYREEE (reference sequence). The CDR3 sequence is CASSWGGFPNEKLFF. In DNA form, the CDR3 reads TGTGCCAGCAGCTGGGGGGGGTTCCCAAATGAAAAACTGTTTTTT.

J is TRBJ1-1 and V is TRBV2, with D possibly being TRBD1 (5 bases). This CDR3 has 14 residues. From germline, CDR1 is SNHLY and CDR2 FYNNEI. V gave up 2 bases and J gave up 6 bases, with 13 bases separating them. CDR3 protein: CASSERGSVAEAFF. The CDR3 nucleotides are TGTGCCAGCAGTGAAAGGGGATCGGTGGCTGAAGCTTTCTTT.

This clone was picked up one time. The chain employs TRBV6-5 and TRBJ2-1; perhaps TRBD1 as D (6 bases). The V end was cut by 4 bases, the J end by 5 bases, with 12 bases between. The length of the CDR3 is 14 residues. Germline values: CDR1 MNHEY, CDR2 SVGAGI. DNA for the CDR3: TGTGCCAGCAGTTCGATTTACAGGGACAATGAGCAGTTCTTC. This translates into CASSSIYRDNEQFF.

The rearrangement joins TRBV28 to TRBJ2-7; no clear D gene. This CDR3 region has 11 residues. V shed 3 bases and J shed 7 bases, with 7 bases lying between them. Germline V gene sequence: CDR1 MDHEN, CDR2 SYDVKM. In nucleotides, the CDR3 is TGTGCCAGCAGTTTTCGGTTGGAGCAGTACTTC. This codes for CASSFRLEQYF.

The rearrangement uses TRBV10-3 and TRBJ2-2; 8 bases align to TRBD1. The V gene's germline CDR1 is ENHRY and CDR2 SYGVKD. This CDR3 contains 15 residues. V shed 3 bases, J shed 6 bases, and the junction held 6 bases outside the gene matches. CDR3 sequence: CAISDGQGVPGELFF. The CDR3 DNA sequence: TGTGCCATCAGTGACGGACAGGGAGTCCCCGGGGAGCTGTTTTTT.

The chain employs TRBV27 and TRBJ1-5, with D perhaps TRBD1 (6 bases). Trimming removed 6 bases from V and 5 bases from J, with 11 bases in between. The length of the CDR3 is 13 residues. Germline loops: CDR1 MNHEY, CDR2 SMNVEV (reference sequence). CDR3 DNA: TGTGCCAGCAGGTCGGGGGGGCATCAGCCCCAGCATTTT. Translating it yields CASRSGGHQPQHF.

The CDR3 protein is CASSSPRGQGVSLAKNIQYF. As DNA, the CDR3 is TGCGCCAGCAGCTCCCCCCGGGGACAGGGTGTCTCCCTAGCCAAAAACATTCAGTACTTC. The V gene is TRBV5-1, the J gene TRBJ2-4; 9 positions match TRBD1. V shed 3 bases and J 0 bases; nucleotides not matched to a gene: 16. Germline V gene data show CDR1 as SGHRS and CDR2 as YFSETQ. The CDR3 has 20 residues.

The chain combines TRBV28 with TRBJ1-6; D not certain. Germline V CDR1 and CDR2: MDHEN, SYDVKM. The CDR3 has 15 amino acids. Deletions cut 2 bases from V and 4 bases from J, with 9 bases between. The CDR3 here is CASSLGPGYNSPLHF. Written as DNA, the CDR3 is TGTGCCAGCAGTTTAGGTCCCGGGTATAATTCACCCCTCCACTTT. The full variable domain, with the rest looked up from reference TRBV28 and TRBJ1-6, is DVKVTQSSRYLVKRTGEKVFLECVQDMDHENMFWYRQDPGLGLRLIYFSYDVKMKEKGDIPEGYSVSREKKERFSLILESASTNQTSMYLCASSLGPGYNSPLHFGNGTRLTVT.